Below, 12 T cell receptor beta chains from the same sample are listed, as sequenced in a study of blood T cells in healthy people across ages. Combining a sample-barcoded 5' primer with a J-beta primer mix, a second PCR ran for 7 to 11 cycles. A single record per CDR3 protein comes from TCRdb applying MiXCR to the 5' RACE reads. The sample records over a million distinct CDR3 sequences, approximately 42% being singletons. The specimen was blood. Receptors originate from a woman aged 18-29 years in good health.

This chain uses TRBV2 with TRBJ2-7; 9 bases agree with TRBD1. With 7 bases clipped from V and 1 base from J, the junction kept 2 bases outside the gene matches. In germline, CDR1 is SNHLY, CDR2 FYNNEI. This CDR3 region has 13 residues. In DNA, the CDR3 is TGTGCCAGCAACGGACAGGGGTCCTACGAGCAGTACTTC. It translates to CASNGQGSYEQYF.

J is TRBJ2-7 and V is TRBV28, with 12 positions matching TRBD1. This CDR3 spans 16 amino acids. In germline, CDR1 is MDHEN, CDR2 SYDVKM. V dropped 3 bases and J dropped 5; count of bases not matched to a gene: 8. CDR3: CASSLGGTGGFDEQYF. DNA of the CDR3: TGTGCCAGCAGTTTGGGGGGGACAGGGGGCTTCGACGAGCAGTACTTC.

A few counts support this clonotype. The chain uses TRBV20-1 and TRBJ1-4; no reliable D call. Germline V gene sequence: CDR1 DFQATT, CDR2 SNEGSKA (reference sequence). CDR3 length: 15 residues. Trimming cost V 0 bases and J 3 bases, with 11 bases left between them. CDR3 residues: CSARDLRHANEKLFF. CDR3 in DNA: TGCAGTGCTAGAGACCTAAGACATGCTAATGAAAAACTGTTTTTT.

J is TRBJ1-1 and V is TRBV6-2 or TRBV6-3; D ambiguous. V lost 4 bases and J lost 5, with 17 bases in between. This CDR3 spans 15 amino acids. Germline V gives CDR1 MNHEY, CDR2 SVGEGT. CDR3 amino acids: CASSSQARDHTEAFF. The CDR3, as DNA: TGTGCCAGCAGTTCCCAGGCACGTGATCATACTGAAGCTTTCTTT.

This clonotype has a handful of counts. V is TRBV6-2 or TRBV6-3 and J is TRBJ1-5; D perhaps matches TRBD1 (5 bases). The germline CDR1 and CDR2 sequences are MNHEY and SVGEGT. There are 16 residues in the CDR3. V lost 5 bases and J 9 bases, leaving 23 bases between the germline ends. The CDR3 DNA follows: TGTGCCAGCAGTCACGCGCCGGGGAGGGGCGCACTGCCCCAGCATTTT. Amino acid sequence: CASSHAPGRGALPQHF.

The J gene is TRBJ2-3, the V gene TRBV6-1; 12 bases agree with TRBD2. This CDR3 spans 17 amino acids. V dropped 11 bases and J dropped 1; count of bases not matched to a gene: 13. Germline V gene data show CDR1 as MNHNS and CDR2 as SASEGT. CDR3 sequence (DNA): TGTGCCGTTCGGGGGTCTAGCGGGGGGGCGGGCACAGATACGCAGTATTTT. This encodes CAVRGSSGGAGTDTQYF.

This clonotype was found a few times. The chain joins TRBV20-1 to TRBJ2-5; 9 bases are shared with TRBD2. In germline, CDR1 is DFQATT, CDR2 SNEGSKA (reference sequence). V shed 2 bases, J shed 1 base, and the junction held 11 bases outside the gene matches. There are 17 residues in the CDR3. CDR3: CSARPLRLAELQETQYF. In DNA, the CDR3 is TGCAGTGCTAGACCCTTGCGACTAGCGGAACTCCAAGAGACCCAGTACTTC.

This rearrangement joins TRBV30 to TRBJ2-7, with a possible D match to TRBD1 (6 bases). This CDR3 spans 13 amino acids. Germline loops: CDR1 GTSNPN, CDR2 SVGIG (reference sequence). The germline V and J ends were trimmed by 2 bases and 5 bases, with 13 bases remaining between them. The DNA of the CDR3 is TGTGCCTGGAGTTCTCAGGGGATCAACGAGCAGTACTTC. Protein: CAWSSQGINEQYF.

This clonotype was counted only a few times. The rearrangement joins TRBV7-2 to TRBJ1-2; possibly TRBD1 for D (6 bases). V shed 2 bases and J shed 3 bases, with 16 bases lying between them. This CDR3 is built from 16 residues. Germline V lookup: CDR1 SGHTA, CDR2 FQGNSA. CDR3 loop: CASSLLGGAEDYGYTF. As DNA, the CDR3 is TGTGCCAGCAGCTTACTTGGGGGGGCGGAGGACTATGGCTACACCTTC. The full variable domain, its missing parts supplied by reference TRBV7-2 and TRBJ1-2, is GAGVSQSPSNKVTEKGKDVELRCDPISGHTALYWYRQSLGQGLEFLIYFQGNSAPDKSGLPSDRFSAERTGGSVSTLTIQRTQQEDSAVYLCASSLLGGAEDYGYTFGSGTRLTVV.

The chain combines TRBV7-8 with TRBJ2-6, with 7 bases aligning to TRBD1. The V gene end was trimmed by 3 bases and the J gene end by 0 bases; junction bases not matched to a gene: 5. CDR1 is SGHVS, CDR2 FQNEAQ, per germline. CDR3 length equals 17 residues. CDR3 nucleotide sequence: TGTGCCAGCAGCTTTGGGACAGTGCCCTCTGGGGCCAACGTCCTGACTTTC. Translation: CASSFGTVPSGANVLTF.

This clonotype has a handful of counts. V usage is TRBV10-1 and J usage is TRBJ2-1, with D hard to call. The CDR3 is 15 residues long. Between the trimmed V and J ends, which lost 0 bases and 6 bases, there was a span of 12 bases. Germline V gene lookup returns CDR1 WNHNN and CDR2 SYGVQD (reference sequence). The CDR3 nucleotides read TGCGCCAGCAGTGAGTCCCCAGCGAAGTTCAATGAGCAGTTCTTC. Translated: CASSESPAKFNEQFF.

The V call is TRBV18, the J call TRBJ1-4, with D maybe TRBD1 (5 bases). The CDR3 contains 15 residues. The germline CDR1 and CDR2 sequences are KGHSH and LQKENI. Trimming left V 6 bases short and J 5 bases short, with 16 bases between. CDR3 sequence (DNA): TGTGCCAGCTCCAACACAGCAGGGTGGAATGAAAAACTGTTTTTT. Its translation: CASSNTAGWNEKLFF.